Following are 29 T cell receptor beta chains from one sample sequenced in a study of technical replicates of blood from several donors. The data were produced by immunoSEQ multiplex PCR, yet TCRdb's version contains in-frame clones alone and is incomplete. Among tens of thousands of clones listed, around 97% were seen once. The sample was T cells isolated from PBMCs. These receptor sequences come from a human donor in good health.

The chain is built from TRBV13 and TRBJ2-7, with TRBD1 matching over 7 bases. The CDR3 is made up of 13 amino acids. Germline V gene sequence: CDR1 PRHDT, CDR2 FYEKMQ (reference sequence). V shed 5 bases, J shed 2 bases, and the junction held 3 bases outside the gene matches. The CDR3 DNA follows: TGTGCCAGCAGCCCAGACAGGGCCTACGAGCAGTACTTC. It encodes CASSPDRAYEQYF.

The chain is built from TRBV4-1 and TRBJ2-7, with TRBD2 matching over 11 bases. Germline values: CDR1 MGHRA, CDR2 YSYEKL. The CDR3 runs to 14 residues. J gave up 5 bases and V 6 bases, and 6 bases lay outside the gene matches. The CDR3 nucleotides are TGCGCCAGCAGGGTACTAGCGGGAGTGGACGAGCAGTACTTC. This sequence encodes CASRVLAGVDEQYF.

This rearrangement joins TRBV28 to TRBJ1-3; D is unclear. The germline V and J ends were trimmed by 1 base and 0 bases, with 7 bases remaining between them. There are 15 residues in the CDR3. The V gene's germline CDR1 is MDHEN and CDR2 SYDVKM. The CDR3 spells CASSLSISSGNTIYF. DNA for the CDR3: TGTGCCAGCAGTTTATCGATCAGCTCTGGAAACACCATATATTTT.

This clone appeared a single time. The rearrangement uses TRBV6-5 and TRBJ2-7; D is possibly TRBD1 (6 bases). Germline CDR1 MNHEY, CDR2 SVGAGI. V lost 6 bases, J lost 2 bases, and 17 bases lay in between. The CDR3 is made up of 15 amino acids. This CDR3 reads CASSQLGQGTYEQYF. CDR3 sequence (DNA): TGTGCCAGCAGCCAACTGGGCCAGGGGACCTACGAGCAGTACTTC.

The V and J genes are TRBV4-1 and TRBJ2-2; TRBD1 aligns across 8 bases. The V segment lost 4 bases and the J segment 5 bases; nucleotides outside the gene matches: 6. This CDR3 has 15 amino acids. Per the germline V gene, CDR1 is MGHRA and CDR2 is YSYEKL. CDR3 nucleotides: TGCGCCAGCAGCCTCGGACAGGGTCTAACCGGGGAGCTGTTTTTT. It translates to CASSLGQGLTGELFF.

This clone was seen a handful of times. DNA for the CDR3: TGTGCCAGCAGCTTACAGACAAGCACAGATACGCAGTATTTT. This translates into CASSLQTSTDTQYF. The chain joins TRBV7-9 to TRBJ2-3; D uncertain. The V gene lost 2 bases and the J gene lost 0 bases, with 6 bases spanning the gap. Looked up from germline, CDR1 is SEHNR and CDR2 is FQNEAQ (reference sequence). The CDR3 has 14 amino acids.

This chain links TRBV5-1 with TRBJ1-1; D unclear. From germline, CDR1 is SGHRS and CDR2 YFSETQ. V shed 1 base and J shed 0 bases, with 7 bases lying between them. There are 14 residues in the CDR3. The CDR3, as DNA: TGCGCCAGCAGCTTGCCCGGGATGAACACTGAAGCTTTCTTT. Protein sequence: CASSLPGMNTEAFF. The entire variable domain, with the rest obtained from reference TRBV5-1 and TRBJ1-1, is as follows: KAGVTQTPRYLIKTRGQQVTLSCSPISGHRSVSWYQQTPGQGLQFLFEYFSETQRNKGNFPGRFSGRQFSNSRSEMNVSTLELGDSALYLCASSLPGMNTEAFFGQGTRLTVV.

This rearrangement joins TRBV28 to TRBJ2-3, with TRBD2 matching over 8 bases. The CDR3 has 16 amino acids. J gave up 0 bases and V 5 bases, and 7 bases lay outside the gene matches. Germline assignment: CDR1 MDHEN and CDR2 SYDVKM. CDR3 in DNA: TGTGCCAGCAGTCGAGTAGCGGGGATGAGCACAGATACGCAGTATTTT. Its protein is CASSRVAGMSTDTQYF.

The chain has TRBV4-2 and TRBJ1-4; TRBD1 agrees at 10 bases. Germline V gives CDR1 LGHNA, CDR2 YNFKEQ. CDR3 length equals 15 residues. J gave up 5 bases and V 2 bases, and 2 bases lay outside the gene matches. This chain's CDR3 is CASSQPGQGNEKLFF. Written as DNA, the CDR3 is TGTGCCAGCAGCCAACCGGGACAGGGGAATGAAAAACTGTTTTTT.

The rearrangement joins TRBV6-1 to TRBJ2-5; weak D call: TRBD1 (5 bases). The germline CDR1 and CDR2 sequences are MNHNS and SASEGT. V lost 3 bases and J 7 bases, leaving 24 bases between the germline ends. The CDR3 length is 17 residues. CDR3 in amino acids: CASSDPTPLVGRGTQYF. The CDR3 DNA follows: TGTGCCAGCAGTGACCCTACACCCTTAGTGGGAAGGGGGACCCAGTACTTC.

The chain uses TRBV7-9 and TRBJ1-1; 9 bases fit TRBD1. The J segment lost 3 bases and the V segment lost 5 bases, leaving 4 bases of the junction unmatched. The germline V gene encodes CDR1 SEHNR and CDR2 FQNEAQ (reference sequence). CDR3 size: 14 residues. The CDR3 region has the DNA TGTGCCAGCAGCATCCGGGACAGGGACACTGAAGCTTTCTTT. Translated: CASSIRDRDTEAFF.

The chain joins TRBV28 to TRBJ2-5; D is unclear. Germline V gene data show CDR1 as MDHEN and CDR2 as SYDVKM. The CDR3 has 11 residues. The V end lost 5 bases, the J end lost 7 bases, and 8 bases lay between the germline ends. CDR3 sequence: CASSLSRTQYF. As DNA, the CDR3 is TGTGCCAGCAGTCTAAGTAGGACCCAGTACTTC. Together with reference TRBV28 and TRBJ2-5, the CDR3 gives the full variable domain: DVKVTQSSRYLVKRTGEKVFLECVQDMDHENMFWYRQDPGLGLRLIYFSYDVKMKEKGDIPEGYSVSREKKERFSLILESASTNQTSMYLCASSLSRTQYFGPGTRLLVL.

This sequence joins TRBV5-5 and TRBJ1-1; 10 bases align to TRBD1. From germline, CDR1 is SGHKS and CDR2 YYEKEE (reference sequence). Trimming removed 3 bases from V and 0 bases from J; junction bases left unmatched: 8. This CDR3 has 17 residues. The DNA of the CDR3 is TGTGCCAGCAGCTCCGGGACAGGGGTTTGCATGAACACTGAAGCTTTCTTT. This sequence encodes CASSSGTGVCMNTEAFF.

The count of this clone is one. The chain has TRBV27 and TRBJ2-7; possible D gene TRBD1, 6 bases. The germline CDR1 and CDR2 sequences are MNHEY and SMNVEV (reference sequence). V was clipped by 0 bases and J by 5 bases, with 11 bases between them. The CDR3 sequence is 14 residues long. Here the CDR3 reads CASSLSRTDNEQYF. The CDR3 DNA sequence: TGTGCCAGCAGTTTATCGAGGACAGATAACGAGCAGTACTTC.

The CDR3 DNA sequence: TGCGCCAGCAGCGCTGGAAGTCAGGGGAACACTGAAGCTTTCTTT. Translation: CASSAGSQGNTEAFF. V and J are TRBV10-1 and TRBJ1-1, with D possibly matching TRBD1 (5 bases). This CDR3 is built from 15 residues. V lost 6 bases to trimming and J lost 1 base, with 15 bases between them. The germline gives CDR1 WNHNN, CDR2 SYGVQD (reference sequence).

J is TRBJ2-2 and V is TRBV10-3; weak D call: TRBD2 (5 bases). There are 16 residues in the CDR3. Germline values: CDR1 ENHRY, CDR2 SYGVKD. V lost 5 bases and J lost 3, with 16 bases in between. The CDR3 loop reads CAISTGLSRYTGELFF. In nucleotides, the CDR3 is TGTGCCATCAGTACGGGGTTAAGCCGATACACCGGGGAGCTGTTTTTT.

The rearrangement uses TRBV6-5 and TRBJ2-7; 7 positions agree with TRBD2. Germline V lookup: CDR1 MNHEY, CDR2 SVGAGI. The CDR3 has 16 residues. After removal of 0 bases from V and 4 bases from J, the junction contained 9 bases not matched to a gene. CDR3 sequence: CASSYSMASGLYEQYF. The CDR3 DNA reads TGTGCCAGCAGTTACTCGATGGCTAGCGGATTATACGAGCAGTACTTC.

DNA of the CDR3: TGTGCCAGCAGCCCCACCGCCCTGCGACTGTTTTTT. Its protein is CASSPTALRLFF. The rearrangement links TRBV7-9 to TRBJ1-4, with D unresolved. Germline CDR1 reads SEHNR; CDR2 reads FQNEAQ (reference sequence). This CDR3 is 12 amino acids long. V lost 5 bases to trimming and J lost 13 bases, with 14 bases between them.

The sample holds one count of this clone. The V gene is TRBV28, the J gene TRBJ1-2; no clear D. The ends were cut back, 6 bases at V and 5 bases at J, with 10 bases in the middle. Germline V lookup: CDR1 MDHEN, CDR2 SYDVKM. This CDR3 contains 12 residues. The CDR3 sequence is CASSSARYGYTF. CDR3 DNA sequence: TGTGCCAGCAGCAGCGCCCGTTATGGCTACACCTTC.

V gene TRBV10-2 combines with J gene TRBJ2-7, with TRBD2 matching over 12 bases. The V and J ends lost 7 bases and 2 bases, in that order; junction bases with no gene match: 6. The V gene's germline CDR1 is WSHSY and CDR2 SAAADI. The CDR3 extends over 15 amino acids. CDR3 protein: CASTATSGGTYEQYF. The CDR3 coding sequence is TGCGCCAGCACCGCGACTAGCGGGGGAACCTACGAGCAGTACTTC.

The gene calls are TRBV20-1 and TRBJ1-1; D is unclear. Trimming cost V 2 bases and J 4 bases, with 5 bases left between them. Looked up from germline, CDR1 is DFQATT and CDR2 is SNEGSKA (reference sequence). The CDR3 spans 11 residues. In DNA form, the CDR3 reads TGCAGTGCTAGACTCGGCACTGAAGCTTTCTTT. It translates to CSARLGTEAFF.

The chain carries TRBV11-2 and TRBJ2-5; D possibly corresponds to TRBD2 (6 bases). Trimming pared 1 base from V and 2 bases from J, leaving 11 bases between. Germline values: CDR1 SGHAT, CDR2 FQNNGV. CDR3 length equals 15 residues. The CDR3 reads CASSLAAGLQETQYF. DNA of the CDR3: TGTGCCAGCAGCTTAGCCGCGGGGTTACAAGAGACCCAGTACTTC. The complete variable domain, with remaining parts taken from reference TRBV11-2 and TRBJ2-5, reads EAGVAQSPRYKIIEKRQSVAFWCNPISGHATLYWYQQILGQGPKLLIQFQNNGVVDDSQLPKDRFSAERLKGVDSTLKIQPAKLEDSAVYLCASSLAAGLQETQYFGPGTRLLVL.

The V gene is TRBV19, the J gene TRBJ1-5; D remains unclear. V was trimmed by 3 bases and J by 0 bases, leaving 9 bases between them. The CDR3 length is 15 residues. Per the germline V gene, CDR1 is LNHDA and CDR2 is SQIVND (reference sequence). The CDR3 here is CASSMVLDSNQPQHF. The CDR3 DNA sequence: TGTGCCAGTAGTATGGTGCTAGATAGCAATCAGCCCCAGCATTTT.

V usage is TRBV10-3 and J usage is TRBJ2-7; D possibly corresponds to TRBD1 (6 bases). Trimming removed 2 bases from V and 3 bases from J, with 17 bases in between. The germline V gene encodes CDR1 ENHRY and CDR2 SYGVKD. CDR3 length equals 16 residues. The chain's CDR3 is CAISERWTALNYEQYF. The CDR3 DNA follows: TGTGCCATCAGTGAGAGATGGACAGCCCTAAACTACGAGCAGTACTTC.

The rearrangement joins TRBV5-1 to TRBJ2-1, with D tentatively TRBD1 (6 bases). Germline CDR1 SGHRS, CDR2 YFSETQ. The CDR3 is 14 amino acids. V dropped 0 bases and J dropped 9 bases, with 13 bases sitting between them. This CDR3 reads CASSLGQVQGEQFF. The CDR3 DNA reads TGCGCCAGCAGCTTGGGACAGGTCCAAGGTGAGCAGTTCTTC. The full variable domain, its missing parts supplied by reference TRBV5-1 and TRBJ2-1, is KAGVTQTPRYLIKTRGQQVTLSCSPISGHRSVSWYQQTPGQGLQFLFEYFSETQRNKGNFPGRFSGRQFSNSRSEMNVSTLELGDSALYLCASSLGQVQGEQFFGPGTRLTVL.

The chain employs TRBV29-1 and TRBJ1-4; 8 bases map to TRBD1. The CDR3 consists of 14 residues. Trimming removed 6 bases from V and 6 bases from J; junction bases left unmatched: 9. CDR1 SQVTM and CDR2 ANQGSEA come from the germline V gene. The CDR3 protein is CSVHGTGGDEKLFF. The CDR3 DNA is TGCAGCGTGCACGGGACAGGAGGCGATGAAAAACTGTTTTTT.

This chain joins TRBV9 and TRBJ1-3; D gene ambiguous. Germline V lookup: CDR1 SGDLS, CDR2 YYNGEE. The V and J ends lost 0 bases and 4 bases respectively, with 11 bases between them. This CDR3 has 15 amino acids. The CDR3 nucleotides read TGTGCCAGCAGCGTAGAAGGAGACCAAGGAAACACCATATATTTT. Protein product: CASSVEGDQGNTIYF.

The chain joins TRBV19 to TRBJ1-3; TRBD1 is a possible D gene (6 bases). CDR1 and CDR2 from the germline V gene are LNHDA and SQIVND (reference sequence). V gave up 9 bases and J gave up 4 bases, with 16 bases separating them. This CDR3 spans 14 amino acids. The DNA for the CDR3 is TGTGCCAGCGGGCCGGGGGGCGTAGGAAACACCATATATTTT. Translating gives CASGPGGVGNTIYF. The complete variable domain, with remaining parts taken from reference TRBV19 and TRBJ1-3, reads DGGITQSPKYLFRKEGQNVTLSCEQNLNHDAMYWYRQDPGQGLRLIYYSQIVNDFQKGDIAEGYSVSREKKESFPLTVTSAQKNPTAFYLCASGPGGVGNTIYFGEGSWLTVV.

This clone is a singleton in its sample. The chain combines TRBV7-3 with TRBJ1-1; D perhaps matches TRBD1 (5 bases). There are 13 residues in the CDR3. Per germline, CDR1 SGHTA and CDR2 FQGTGA. The ends were cut back, 5 bases at V and 6 bases at J, with 13 bases in the middle. The CDR3 loop reads CASSEWGGPEAFF. The CDR3 nucleotides are TGTGCCAGCAGCGAGTGGGGGGGACCTGAAGCTTTCTTT. The full variable domain, completed using reference TRBV7-3 and TRBJ1-1, is GAGVSQTPSNKVTEKGKYVELRCDPISGHTALYWYRQSLGQGPEFLIYFQGTGAADDSGLPNDRFFAVRPEGSVSTLKIQRTERGDSAVYLCASSEWGGPEAFFGQGTRLTVV.